This T cell receptor beta chain was identified during a study of blood T cell repertoires in COVID-19. Study at large: COVID-19 samples, acute and convalescent, were from the United States, Italy and Spain. Sources were T cells, B-cell-depleted T cells, or PBMCs; the material itself was cDNA or gDNA.

The CDR3 is 19 amino acids. Trimming took 0 bases from V and 6 from J; bases not matched to a gene: 17. From germline, CDR1 is MNHNS and CDR2 SASEGT. In the authors' methods: From reference gene primer amplification, estimates of nucleated cell counts were derived. Repertoires were generated with immunoSEQ multiplex PCR, while TCRdb's copy carries only in-frame clones and drops some. The V and J calls and clone size were taken over from that table, and D and trimming were inferred from the DNA. Here the sample spans some 270,000 clones, roughly 84% being singletons. The sample holds a few counts of this clone.

What was sequenced was peripheral blood. The origin of this receptor is a middle-aged woman who had recovered from COVID-19. The chain has TRBV6-1 and TRBJ1-1; TRBD1 aligns across 9 bases. CDR3 in amino acids: CASSEAIRLRDRVQAEAFF. The CDR3 bases are TGTGCCAGCAGTGAAGCGATAAGGCTCCGGGACAGGGTCCAGGCTGAAGCTTTCTTT.